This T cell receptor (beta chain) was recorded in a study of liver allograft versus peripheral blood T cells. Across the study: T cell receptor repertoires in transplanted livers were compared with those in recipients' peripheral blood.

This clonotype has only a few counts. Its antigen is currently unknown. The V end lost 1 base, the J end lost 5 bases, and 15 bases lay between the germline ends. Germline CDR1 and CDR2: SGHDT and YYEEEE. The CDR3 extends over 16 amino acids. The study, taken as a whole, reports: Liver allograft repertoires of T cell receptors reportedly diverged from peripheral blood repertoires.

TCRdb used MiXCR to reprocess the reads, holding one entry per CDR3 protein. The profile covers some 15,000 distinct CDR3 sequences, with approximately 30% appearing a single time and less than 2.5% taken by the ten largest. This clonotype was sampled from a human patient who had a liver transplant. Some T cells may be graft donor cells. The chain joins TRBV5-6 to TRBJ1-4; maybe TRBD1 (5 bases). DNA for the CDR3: TGTGCCAGCAGCTTGTCTGGCGGGGGTGGAAATGAAAAACTGTTTTTT. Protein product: CASSLSGGGGNEKLFF.